This TCR beta chain was sequenced in a study of T cells in Graves' hyperthyroidism and ophthalmopathy. Overall study findings and caveats: Peripheral blood also featured most of the thyroid clonotypes expanded above 0.001.

With respect to this clonotype: What it binds is unknown.

The TCR beta CDR3 regions underwent amplification using RNA transcripts as the source. HTBI primers drove first-round RT-PCR of the TCR CDR3. Each CDR3 protein is one row after TCRdb ran MiXCR on the multiplex PCR reads. There are hundreds of thousands of distinct CDR3 sequences in the sample; roughly 15% occur only once, and under 15% lies in the top ten. The TCR sequence derives from a man younger than 30 with Graves' ophthalmopathy. The sequencing input was blood.

CDR3 sequence (DNA): TGTGCCAGCATAGCAGATCCGGGACAGGGGTACAATGAGCAGTTCTTC. Protein sequence: CASIADPGQGYNEQFF. The V gene is TRBV27, the J gene TRBJ2-1, with 10 bases matching TRBD1. This CDR3 spans 16 amino acids. The V segment lost 7 bases and the J segment 4 bases; nucleotides outside the gene matches: 10. Per the germline V gene, CDR1 is MNHEY and CDR2 is SMNVEV (reference sequence).